This TCR beta chain originates from a study of CD8 T cells in Susac syndrome. This CDR3 contains 14 residues. Germline V gene lookup returns CDR1 SGHRS and CDR2 YFSETQ. V shed 2 bases, J shed 6 bases, and the junction held 3 bases outside the gene matches. Sequencing of TCR beta, carried out with a high-throughput approach, was applied to CD8+ and CD4+ T cells from the blood. The multiple sclerosis control group comprised treatment-naive patients with stable or active relapsing-remitting disease. Bulk CD8+ and CD4+ cells came from magnetic negative isolation; CD8+ TEMRA by FACS. RNA in amounts of about 0.45 to 1 ug was reverse transcribed with random hexamers. An immunoSEQ multiplex PCR amplified TCR beta CDR3 over 54 Vbeta and 13 Jbeta. TCRdb processed the immunoSEQ multiplex PCR reads anew with MiXCR; each CDR3 protein has one entry. The profile covers some 70,000 distinct CDR3 sequences, with roughly 94% appearing a single time and 0.5% to 0.6% taken by the ten largest.

The rearrangement uses TRBV5-1 and TRBJ2-2, with 8 nucleotides matching TRBD2. The sequencing sample was made of CD8+ T cells from PBMCs. The sequence came from a human donor with multiple sclerosis. The CDR3 nucleotides read TGCGCCAGCAGCTTAGCGGGAGCGCCCGGGGAGCTGTTTTTT. This codes for CASSLAGAPGELFF.